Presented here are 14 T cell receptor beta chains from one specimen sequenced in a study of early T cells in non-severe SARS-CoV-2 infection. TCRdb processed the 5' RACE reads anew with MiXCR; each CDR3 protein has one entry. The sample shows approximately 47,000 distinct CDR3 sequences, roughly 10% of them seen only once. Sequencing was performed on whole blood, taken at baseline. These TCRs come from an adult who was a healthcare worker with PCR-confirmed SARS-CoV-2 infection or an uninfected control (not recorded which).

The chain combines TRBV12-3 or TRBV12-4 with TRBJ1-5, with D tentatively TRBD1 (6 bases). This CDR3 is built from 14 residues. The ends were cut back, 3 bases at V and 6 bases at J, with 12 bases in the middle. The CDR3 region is CASSFRGEGQPQHF. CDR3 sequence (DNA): TGTGCCAGCAGTTTCAGGGGCGAGGGTCAGCCCCAGCATTTT.

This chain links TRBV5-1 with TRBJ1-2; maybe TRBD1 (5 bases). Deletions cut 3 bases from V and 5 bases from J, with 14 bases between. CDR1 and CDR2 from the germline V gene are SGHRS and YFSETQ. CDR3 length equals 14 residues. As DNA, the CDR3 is TGCGCCAGCAGCTGGGACGGACAAAGATATGGCTACACCTTC. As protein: CASSWDGQRYGYTF. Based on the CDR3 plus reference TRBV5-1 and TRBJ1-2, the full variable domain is KAGVTQTPRYLIKTRGQQVTLSCSPISGHRSVSWYQQTPGQGLQFLFEYFSETQRNKGNFPGRFSGRQFSNSRSEMNVSTLELGDSALYLCASSWDGQRYGYTFGSGTRLTVV.

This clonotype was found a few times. The CDR3, as DNA: TGTGCCAGCAGCCGTGGGACGGATGGTGGCTACACCTTC. It encodes CASSRGTDGGYTF. V usage is TRBV12-3 or TRBV12-4 and J usage is TRBJ1-2; a weak D match, TRBD1 (5 bases). Trimming cost V 6 bases and J 7 bases, with 15 bases left between them. The CDR3 sequence is 13 residues long.

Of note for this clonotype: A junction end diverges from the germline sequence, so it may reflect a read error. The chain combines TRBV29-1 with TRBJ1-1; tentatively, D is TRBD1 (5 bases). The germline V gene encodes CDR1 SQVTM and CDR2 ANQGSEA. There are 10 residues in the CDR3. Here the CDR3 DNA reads TGCAGCGTTGAAGAGGGGACGCCCATCTTT. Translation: CSVEEGTPIF. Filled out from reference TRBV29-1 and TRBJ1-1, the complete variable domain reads SAVISQKPSRDICQRGTSLTIQCQVDSQVTMMFWYRQQPGQSLTLIATANQGSEATYESGFVIDKFPISRPNLTFSTLTVSNMSPEDSSIYLCSVEEGTPIFGQGTRLTVV.

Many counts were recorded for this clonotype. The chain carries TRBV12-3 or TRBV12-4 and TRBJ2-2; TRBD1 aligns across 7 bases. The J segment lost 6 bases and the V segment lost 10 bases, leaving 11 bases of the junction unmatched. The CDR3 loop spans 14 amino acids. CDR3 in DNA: TGTGCCAATACTCGGACAGGCTCCGCCGGGGAGCTGTTTTTT. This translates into CANTRTGSAGELFF.

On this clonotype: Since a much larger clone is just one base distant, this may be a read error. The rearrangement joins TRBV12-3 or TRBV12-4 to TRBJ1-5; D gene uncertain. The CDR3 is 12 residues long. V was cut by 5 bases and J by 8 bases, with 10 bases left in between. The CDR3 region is CASSGLNEPQHF. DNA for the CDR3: TGTGCCAGCAGTGGATTGAATGAGCCCCAGCATTTT.

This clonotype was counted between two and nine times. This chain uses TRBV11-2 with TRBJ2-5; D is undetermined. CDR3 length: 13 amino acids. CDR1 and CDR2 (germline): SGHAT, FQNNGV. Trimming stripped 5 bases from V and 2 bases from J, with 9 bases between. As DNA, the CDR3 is TGTGCCAGCAGCCCCGAGTTGCAAGAGACCCAGTACTTC. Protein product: CASSPELQETQYF.

DNA for the CDR3: TGTGCCAGCAGTTCGACGGATAACACTGAAGCTTTCTTT. As protein: CASSSTDNTEAFF. This chain uses TRBV12-3 or TRBV12-4 with TRBJ1-1; D is ambiguous. This CDR3 is built from 13 residues. Trimming shortened V by 4 bases and J by 2 bases, and 8 bases separated the two germline ends.

CDR3 sequence (DNA): TGCAGTGCTAGGGGGACCGCCCATCGGGATACGCAGTATTTT. Its translation is CSARGTAHRDTQYF. The chain uses TRBV20-1 and TRBJ2-3; D is perhaps TRBD1 or TRBD2 (5 bases each). Trimming pared 3 bases from V and 6 bases from J, leaving 16 bases between. The CDR3 totals 14 residues. The V gene's germline CDR1 is DFQATT and CDR2 SNEGSKA (reference sequence).

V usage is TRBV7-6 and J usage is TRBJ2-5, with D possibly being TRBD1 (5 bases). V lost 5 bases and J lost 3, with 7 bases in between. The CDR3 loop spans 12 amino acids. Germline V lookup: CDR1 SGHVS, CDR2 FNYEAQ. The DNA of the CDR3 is TGTGCCAGCAGCCCGACAGAAGAGACCCAGTACTTC. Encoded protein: CASSPTEETQYF.

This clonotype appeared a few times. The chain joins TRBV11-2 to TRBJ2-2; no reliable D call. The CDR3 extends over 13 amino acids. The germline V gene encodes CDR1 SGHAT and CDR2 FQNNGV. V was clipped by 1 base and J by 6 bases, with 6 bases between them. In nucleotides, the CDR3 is TGTGCCAGCAGCTTAGTAGGGTCCGGGGAGCTGTTTTTT. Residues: CASSLVGSGELFF.

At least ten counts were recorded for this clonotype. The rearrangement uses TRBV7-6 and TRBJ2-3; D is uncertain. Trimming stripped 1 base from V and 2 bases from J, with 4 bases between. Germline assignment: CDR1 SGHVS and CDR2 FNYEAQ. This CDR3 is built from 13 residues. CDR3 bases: TGTGCCAGCAGCTTAGTCTACACAGATACGCAGTATTTT. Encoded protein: CASSLVYTDTQYF.

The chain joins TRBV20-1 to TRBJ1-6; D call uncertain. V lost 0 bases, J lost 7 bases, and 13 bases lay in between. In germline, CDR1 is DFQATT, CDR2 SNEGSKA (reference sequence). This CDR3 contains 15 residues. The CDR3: CSARDPTTENSPLHF. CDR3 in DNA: TGCAGTGCTAGAGATCCAACCACAGAGAATTCACCCCTCCACTTT.

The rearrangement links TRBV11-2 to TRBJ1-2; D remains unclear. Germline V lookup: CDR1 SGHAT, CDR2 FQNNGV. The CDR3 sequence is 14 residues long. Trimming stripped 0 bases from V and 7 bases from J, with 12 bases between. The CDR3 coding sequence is TGTGCCAGCAGCTTAGATCGGGAGGGTGCTGGCTACACCTTC. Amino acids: CASSLDREGAGYTF.